This is a list of T cell receptor beta chains from one sample in a study of T cell repertoires in cytomegalovirus infection. MiXCR, run by TCRdb on the reads, gives a single entry per CDR3 protein. The table shows 480,000 or so distinct CDR3 sequences, with approximately 10% occurring only once. The specimen was PBMCs. These receptors all come from a human donor in good health (CMV status not recorded). Some clones in this sample may be carry-over from other donors' samples. Each CDR3 is given with its conserved first and last residue. Each record gives: J gene, D gene, clone size, V gene, CDR3 protein, CDR3 DNA. The D gene is left open where the match is weak. Where a row states a size, it is once, few, many or the class of an expanded clone; other rows omit it.

TRBJ2-5,TRBD1,.,TRBV10-3,CAISELGQGGRQETQYF,TGTGCCATCAGTGAGTTGGGACAGGGTGGTCGGCAAGAGACCCAGTACTTC
TRBJ1-5,TRBD1,.,TRBV24-1,CATSGKDGQGRSQPSNQPQHF,TGTGCCACCAGTGGGAAAGACGGACAGGGAAGGAGTCAGCCCAGCAATCAGCCCCAGCATTTT
TRBJ2-5,.,many,TRBV27,CASSLSYRVQETQYF,TGTGCCAGCAGTTTATCTTACAGGGTTCAAGAGACCCAGTACTTC
TRBJ2-1,TRBD2,.,TRBV28,CASSFSLAGAQGYNEQFF,TGTGCCAGCAGTTTTAGTCTAGCGGGGGCTCAAGGGTACAATGAGCAGTTCTTC
TRBJ2-2,TRBD2,many,TRBV7-9,CATKGVAGVTGELFF,TGTGCCACCAAGGGGGTAGCGGGAGTTACCGGGGAGCTGTTTTTT
TRBJ2-5,.,few,TRBV24-1,CATGGSRGAQETQYF,TGTGCCACCGGGGGCTCCAGGGGGGCCCAAGAGACCCAGTACTTC
TRBJ2-3,.,many,TRBV11-2,CASSPLGAADTQYF,TGTGCCAGCAGCCCTCTGGGGGCCGCAGATACGCAGTATTTT
TRBJ2-7,.,few,TRBV29-1,CSVEDGGTYEQYF,TGCAGCGTTGAAGATGGGGGGACCTACGAGCAGTACTTC
TRBJ1-1,.,.,TRBV29-1,CSVAGGSGNTEAFF,TGCAGCGTCGCGGGGGGGTCAGGGAACACTGAAGCTTTCTTT
TRBJ1-5,TRBD1,few,TRBV20-1,CSAREGQGNQPQHF,TGCAGTGCTAGAGAGGGACAGGGCAATCAGCCCCAGCATTTT
TRBJ2-6,.,many,TRBV7-9,CASSFIQGQGISGANVLTF,TGTGCCAGCAGCTTTATCCAAGGGCAGGGCATCTCTGGGGCCAACGTCCTGACTTTC
TRBJ1-1,.,.,TRBV5-6,CASTNTGYTEAFF,TGTGCCAGCACCAACACAGGTTACACTGAAGCTTTCTTT
TRBJ2-7,TRBD2,.,TRBV9,CASSADSGRGREQYF,TGTGCCAGCAGCGCGGATAGCGGGAGGGGGCGCGAGCAGTACTTC
TRBJ1-3,.,few,TRBV9,CASSAGPDPGNTIYF,TGTGCCAGCAGCGCGGGACCGGACCCTGGAAACACCATATATTTT
TRBJ2-2,.,many,TRBV28,CASHNRRGELFF,TGTGCCAGCCACAACCGGCGCGGGGAGCTGTTTTTT
TRBJ1-4,.,few,TRBV28,CASRLASTNEKLFF,TGTGCCAGCAGGTTAGCGTCAACTAATGAAAAACTGTTTTTT
TRBJ1-6,TRBD1,few,TRBV6-5,CASSYTQTGAGSPLHF,TGTGCCAGCAGTTACACACAGACAGGGGCAGGATCACCCCTCCACTTT
TRBJ1-2,.,many,TRBV12-3/TRBV12-4,CASSPPGPPGYTF,TGTGCCAGCAGTCCTCCGGGACCGCCGGGCTACACCTTC
TRBJ2-3,.,many,TRBV27,CASSRLDLGDTQYF,TGTGCCAGCAGCCGGTTAGATCTTGGGGATACGCAGTATTTT
TRBJ2-6,.,many,TRBV5-6,CASSLVGRELSSGANVLTF,TGTGCCAGCAGCTTGGTCGGACGGGAACTATCTTCTGGGGCCAACGTCCTGACTTTC
TRBJ2-5,TRBD2,.,TRBV20-1,CSALSLLAGLGETQYF,TGCAGTGCTCTCTCCCTACTAGCGGGATTAGGGGAGACCCAGTACTTC
TRBJ2-1,TRBD2,many,TRBV7-2,CASSDRLADYNEQFF,TGTGCCAGCAGCGATCGACTAGCGGACTACAATGAGCAGTTCTTC
TRBJ2-6,.,many,TRBV23-1,CASSQSLAGPSSGANVLTF,TGCGCCAGCAGTCAATCCCTGGCGGGGCCGAGCTCTGGGGCCAACGTCCTGACTTTC